These 26 T cell receptor beta chains were sequenced from one sample in a study of early T cells in non-severe SARS-CoV-2 infection. MiXCR, applied by TCRdb to the 5' RACE reads, yields one record per CDR3 protein. The profile covers just over 95,000 distinct CDR3 sequences, with 9.5% to 11% appearing a single time and less than 5.5% taken by the ten largest. The sample in question was whole blood, obtained at baseline. These TCRs come from an adult who was a healthcare worker with PCR-confirmed SARS-CoV-2 infection or an uninfected control (not recorded which).

CDR3 in DNA: TGTGCCAGCAGCCAGCCCGACTCCTACGAGCAGTACTTC. Translation gives CASSQPDSYEQYF. V is TRBV3-1 and J is TRBJ2-7; D is unclear. The CDR3 totals 13 residues. Trimming took 3 bases from V and 0 from J, leaving 6 bases between them. Per germline, CDR1 LGHDT and CDR2 YNNKEL (reference sequence).

The table lists this clonotype with a few counts. The chain joins TRBV7-9 to TRBJ1-4, with 7 bases that match TRBD1. Looked up from germline, CDR1 is SEHNR and CDR2 is FQNEAQ (reference sequence). This CDR3 has 17 amino acids. Losses at the gene ends were 5 bases for V and 6 bases for J; bases not matched to a gene: 15. The DNA of the CDR3 is TGTGCCAGCAGCGCGGGAGGGGGCCCCGATCGGGATGAAAAACTGTTTTTT. Translated: CASSAGGGPDRDEKLFF.

This clonotype was counted between two and nine times. This chain links TRBV27 with TRBJ2-7; D ambiguous. Looked up from germline, CDR1 is MNHEY and CDR2 is SMNVEV (reference sequence). V gave up 3 bases and J gave up 0 bases, with 6 bases separating them. This CDR3 comprises 13 residues. This chain's CDR3 is CASSLFGSYEQYF. DNA for the CDR3: TGTGCCAGCAGTTTGTTCGGCTCCTACGAGCAGTACTTC.

This clonotype was found a few times. V is TRBV6-2 or TRBV6-3 and J is TRBJ2-2; no definite D call. From germline, CDR1 is MNHEY and CDR2 SVGEGT. The length of the CDR3 is 11 residues. V lost 10 bases to trimming and J lost 4 bases, with 7 bases between them. As DNA, the CDR3 is TGTGCCACCACGGGCACCGGGGAGCTGTTTTTT. Its protein is CATTGTGELFF.

The chain carries TRBV5-1 and TRBJ2-7; no clear D gene. CDR1 and CDR2 from the germline V gene are SGHRS and YFSETQ. Between the trimmed V and J ends, which lost 0 bases and 2 bases, there was a span of 6 bases. CDR3 size: 13 residues. The DNA of the CDR3 is TGCGCCAGCAGCTTGGACTCAACCTACGAGCAGTACTTC. It specifies CASSLDSTYEQYF.

Of note for this clonotype: Since no conserved phenylalanine or tryptophan closes the CDR3, a read error is the likely cause. The V and J genes are TRBV11-2 and TRBJ2-7; unclear D gene. V lost 1 base, J lost 0 bases, and 10 bases lay in between. Germline lookup yields CDR1 SGHAT and CDR2 FQNNGV. The CDR3 runs 15 residues. The CDR3 loop is CASSLAPGSSYEQYI. The CDR3 nucleotides read TGTGCCAGCAGCTTAGCGCCAGGTTCCTCCTACGAGCAGTACATC.

Ten or more counts support this clonotype. The junction departs from germline at one end; a sequencing error may be responsible. The gene calls are TRBV20-1 and TRBJ2-3; 14 nucleotides line up with TRBD2. The CDR3 spans 14 residues. Germline assignment: CDR1 DFQATT and CDR2 SNEGSKA (reference sequence). The CDR3 DNA is TGCAGTGGCGGGACTAGCGGGAGCAGAGATACGCAGTATTTT. It yields the protein CSGGTSGSRDTQYF.

The table lists this clonotype with many counts. The chain is built from TRBV6-1 and TRBJ2-7; D could derive from TRBD1 or TRBD2 (5 bases each). The V gene's germline CDR1 is MNHNS and CDR2 SASEGT. V shed 2 bases and J shed 6 bases, with 14 bases lying between them. The CDR3 runs 14 residues. The CDR3 region is CASSESAGRVEQYF. The CDR3 DNA reads TGTGCCAGCAGTGAATCCGCAGGGAGAGTCGAGCAGTACTTC.

The rearrangement links TRBV12-3 or TRBV12-4 to TRBJ2-7; tentatively, D is TRBD1 (6 bases). The CDR3 length is 12 residues. V lost 6 bases and J 2 bases, leaving 8 bases between the germline ends. CDR3 amino acids: CASSPGAYEQYF. The CDR3 DNA reads TGTGCCAGCAGCCCAGGGGCCTACGAGCAGTACTTC.

This clonotype was recorded at least ten times. The chain is built from TRBV14 and TRBJ2-1; no firm D call. Trimming removed 2 bases at V and 3 bases at J, with 8 bases between. Germline V gene lookup returns CDR1 SGHDN and CDR2 FVKESK. CDR3 length: 14 residues. The CDR3 bases are TGTGCCAGCAGCCAAAAAGGGTTCTACAATGAGCAGTTCTTC. Translation gives CASSQKGFYNEQFF.

At least ten counts were recorded for this clonotype. This chain connects TRBV5-6 to TRBJ1-2; D not resolved. The V and J ends lost 1 base and 8 bases respectively, with 18 bases between them. Germline V gives CDR1 SGHDT, CDR2 YYEEEE. This CDR3 region has 15 residues. CDR3 bases: TGTGCCAGCAGCTTGCGAGTGGGTCCCATCCGCGGCTACACCTTC. Translated, it gives CASSLRVGPIRGYTF.

The chain is built from TRBV5-1 and TRBJ2-7, with D possibly called TRBD1 or TRBD2 (6 bases each). The V end lost 2 bases, the J end lost 2 bases, and 14 bases lay between the germline ends. From germline, CDR1 is SGHRS and CDR2 YFSETQ. This CDR3 spans 15 amino acids. Here the CDR3 DNA reads TGCGCCAGCAGCTTCGACGGGGGCTTTACCTACGAGCAGTACTTC. It codes for CASSFDGGFTYEQYF.

In its sample, this clonotype was seen many times. This chain joins TRBV6-2 or TRBV6-3 and TRBJ1-1, with a possible D match to TRBD1 (5 bases). The CDR3 is made up of 14 amino acids. Germline V gives CDR1 MNHEY, CDR2 SVGEGT. V lost 6 bases and J 4 bases, leaving 15 bases between the germline ends. Here the CDR3 reads CASSPLTGGTEAFF. The CDR3 DNA follows: TGTGCCAGCAGCCCTTTGACGGGGGGCACTGAAGCTTTCTTT.

CDR3 DNA: TGTGCCAGCAGCGTAGAGCCAAGCCCTAACTATGGCTACACCTTC. Its protein product is CASSVEPSPNYGYTF. The chain employs TRBV9 and TRBJ1-2, with D unresolved. CDR1 is SGDLS and CDR2 is YYNGEE in the germline V gene. V was shortened by 0 bases and J by 0 bases, with 9 bases between the two germline ends. The CDR3 totals 15 residues.

The table lists this clonotype with many counts. The V call is TRBV3-1, the J call TRBJ1-3; D is unclear. CDR1 and CDR2 from the germline V gene are LGHDT and YNNKEL (reference sequence). The CDR3 loop spans 14 amino acids. Trimming took 4 bases from V and 8 from J, leaving 15 bases between them. The CDR3 loop is CASSRKVTRDTIYF. The CDR3 DNA follows: TGTGCCAGCAGCCGAAAGGTGACGAGGGACACCATATATTTT.

This clonotype showed up just a few times. The J gene is TRBJ2-7, the V gene TRBV10-3, with no clear D. The V gene lost 8 bases and the J gene lost 2 bases, with 10 bases spanning the gap. From germline, CDR1 is ENHRY and CDR2 SYGVKD. The CDR3 length is 12 residues. CDR3 sequence (DNA): TGTGCCATCGGCGGTGGCACCTACGAGCAGTACTTC. Amino acid sequence: CAIGGGTYEQYF.

The chain links TRBV6-2 or TRBV6-3 to TRBJ2-7, with D perhaps TRBD1 (6 bases). Germline V gives CDR1 MNHEY, CDR2 SVGEGT. This CDR3 is built from 14 residues. The V end was cut by 3 bases, the J end by 4 bases, with 13 bases between. The CDR3 sequence is CASSYGGLGYEQYF. CDR3 nucleotide sequence: TGTGCCAGCAGTTATGGGGGCTTAGGTTACGAGCAGTACTTC.

In its sample, this clonotype was seen a few times. This sequence joins TRBV3-1 and TRBJ1-1; D is undetermined. Trimming took off 1 base at V and 12 bases at J, with 15 bases between the two ends. The length of the CDR3 is 13 residues. Germline CDR1 reads LGHDT; CDR2 reads YNNKEL (reference sequence). The DNA for the CDR3 is TGTGCCAGCAGCCAAGGTAGGGTGGGGATGACTTTCTTT. This gives the protein CASSQGRVGMTFF.

This clonotype was recorded many times. The genes are TRBV15 and TRBJ1-1, with D unresolved. The V end lost 0 bases, the J end lost 1 base, and 3 bases lay between the germline ends. Germline CDR1 is LNHNV and CDR2 is YYDKDF (reference sequence). The CDR3 has 13 amino acids. CDR3 amino acids: CATSRDKNTEAFF. CDR3 coding DNA: TGTGCCACCAGCAGAGACAAGAACACTGAAGCTTTCTTT.

This rearrangement joins TRBV9 to TRBJ1-2; D is uncertain. V dropped 3 bases and J dropped 0 bases, with 15 bases sitting between them. The CDR3 length is 16 residues. Per germline, CDR1 SGDLS and CDR2 YYNGEE. CDR3 protein: CASSGSGRGANYGYTF. CDR3 coding DNA: TGTGCCAGCAGCGGGAGTGGTCGGGGAGCTAACTATGGCTACACCTTC.

This chain joins TRBV7-3 and TRBJ2-1; 11 bases match TRBD2. V was pared by 5 bases and J by 6 bases, with 9 bases of the junction left unmatched. Germline CDR1 is SGHTA and CDR2 is FQGTGA. The CDR3 has 16 amino acids. The CDR3 reads CASSPIAGGSRNEQFF. For the CDR3, the DNA is TGTGCCAGCAGCCCAATAGCGGGAGGGTCACGCAATGAGCAGTTCTTC.

The genes are TRBV7-9 and TRBJ2-2, with TRBD2 as a possible D gene (5 bases). The CDR3 is 14 amino acids. The V end lost 5 bases, the J end lost 6 bases, and 13 bases lay between the germline ends. CDR1 is SEHNR, CDR2 FQNEAQ, per germline (reference sequence). This chain's CDR3 is CASSPAVLAGELFF. The DNA for the CDR3 is TGTGCCAGCAGCCCAGCGGTTTTGGCCGGGGAGCTGTTTTTT.

In its sample, this clonotype was seen many times. The chain is built from TRBV7-3 and TRBJ1-1, with D possibly matching TRBD1 (6 bases). V lost 0 bases, J lost 2 bases, and 7 bases lay in between. Germline loops: CDR1 SGHTA, CDR2 FQGTGA. CDR3 size: 14 residues. CDR3 in DNA: TGTGCCAGCAGCTTAACCGGGACAAACACTGAAGCTTTCTTT. This translates into CASSLTGTNTEAFF.

This clonotype was seen repeatedly, ten times or more. V and J are TRBV7-3 and TRBJ2-7; the D call may be TRBD1 or TRBD2 (5 bases each). Germline V gene lookup returns CDR1 SGHTA and CDR2 FQGTGA. This CDR3 has 15 residues. V was shortened by 3 bases and J by 4 bases, with 16 bases between the two germline ends. CDR3 in DNA: TGTGCCAGCAGCTTGGATCCGGGACGGGGATACGAGCAGTACTTC. Translated: CASSLDPGRGYEQYF.

This clonotype has only one observation. The J gene is TRBJ1-3, the V gene TRBV12-2. TRBV12-2 is given as a pseudogene. CDR3 length: 20 residues. In DNA form, the CDR3 reads TGTGCAAGTCGCCTACGCGGGCAGGAAAGGGCCCTCCGTTACGGAAACACCATATATTTT. It codes for CASRLRGQERALRYGNTIYF.

This chain joins TRBV2 and TRBJ2-3; 7 bases match TRBD2. The CDR3 totals 15 residues. J was trimmed by 4 bases and V by 6 bases; bases with no gene match: 10. The germline CDR1 and CDR2 sequences are SNHLY and FYNNEI. The CDR3 nucleotides read TGTGCCAGCAGACCCCTCGCGGGGGTGGCAGATACGCAGTATTTT. This translates into CASRPLAGVADTQYF.